This record covers a single TCR gamma chain. The antigen is undetermined. Between roughly 98% and 99.6% of sorted thymocytes were Vdelta1+. The data were obtained in a study of Vδ1+ human thymocytes. RNA was extracted from the cells and then reverse transcribed. Multiplex PCR used pooled V-gene forward primers and a constant-region reverse primer to amplify CDR3s. TCRdb reprocessed the multiplex PCR reads using CATT. The sample yields 20,000 to 25,000 gamma-chain clones, approximately 15% seen once. Study-level points and caveats: In the thymus, TRG and TRD repertoires looked highly polyclonal with Gaussian CDR3 lengths.

The CDR3 is 14 residues long. Germline values: CDR1 EGSTGY, CDR2 YDSYTSSV. Trimming removed 0 bases from V and 9 bases from J; junction bases left unmatched: 7. The sample taken for sequencing was Vdelta1+ gamma-delta thymocytes from the thymus. Subset defined: FACS-sorted CD3+ TCRalphabeta- TCRVdelta1+ TCRVdelta2- thymocytes. The sequence was collected from a child less than two years old who had congenital heart surgery. The rearrangement joins TRGV4 to TRGJP2. CDR3 nucleotides: TGTGCCACCTGGGATGGGCAGGCCAATTGGATCAAGACGTTT. Translation gives CATWDGQANWIKTF.